These 2 T cell receptor beta chains share one sample of origin, sequenced in a study of OX40 agonist ivuxolimab in advanced cancers. The method was immunoSEQ multiplex PCR; TCRdb's version includes in-frame clones alone and lacks a portion of them. The table records about 61,000 clones, about 88% of them present only once. Sample: CD4+ or CD8+ T cells sorted from blood, taken in a trial of the OX40 agonist ivuxolimab. The receptors originated from an adult with an advanced solid tumor such as melanoma, head and neck, liver or kidney cancer.

V is TRBV7-2 and J is TRBJ2-7; 8 positions agree with TRBD2. From germline, CDR1 is SGHTA and CDR2 FQGNSA. The CDR3 covers 14 residues. J lost 2 bases, V lost 5 bases, and 5 bases had no gene match. The CDR3 coding sequence is TGTGCCAGCAGCCCCGGGAGGGACACCTACGAGCAGTACTTC. This translates into CASSPGRDTYEQYF.

V gene TRBV29-1 combines with J gene TRBJ2-4; D is perhaps TRBD1 (5 bases). This CDR3 is 14 amino acids long. V gave up 0 bases and J gave up 6 bases, with 12 bases separating them. CDR1 and CDR2 (germline): SQVTM, ANQGSEA. The CDR3 sequence is CSVEERTKGNIQYF. CDR3 nucleotides: TGCAGCGTTGAAGAGCGGACAAAGGGAAACATTCAGTACTTC.